Listed below are T cell receptor beta chains from one sample, sequenced in a study of Ad26.COV2.S vaccination and SARS-CoV-2 variants. Generated by immunoSEQ multiplex PCR, the TCRdb table keeps only in-frame clones and is missing some. Here the sample spans around 340,000 clones, 80% to 90% being singletons. The sample in question was peripheral blood, obtained in a trial of Ad26.COV2.S vaccine versus placebo. The receptors come from a person aged 18 to 65 who received the Ad26.COV2.S COVID-19 vaccine or a placebo. CDR3s include the opening cysteine and the closing phenylalanine or tryptophan. The order of the fields is clone size, V gene, D gene, J gene, CDR3 protein, CDR3 DNA. D genes are given only for firm matches. The size entry is marked missing in some rows and otherwise reads once, few, many or a size class.

clone_size: NA; v_call: TRBV7-9; d_call: NA; j_call: TRBJ2-7; cdr3_aa: CASSPTEITYEQYF; cdr3_nt: TGTGCCAGCAGCCCGACAGAAATTACCTACGAGCAGTACTTC
clone_size: NA; v_call: TRBV4-2; d_call: NA; j_call: TRBJ2-4; cdr3_aa: CASKGGMAKNIQYF; cdr3_nt: TGTGCCAGCAAGGGGGGGATGGCCAAAAACATTCAGTACTTC
clone_size: NA; v_call: TRBV2; d_call: NA; j_call: TRBJ1-2; cdr3_aa: CASSGRGWNGYTF; cdr3_nt: TGTGCCAGCAGTGGCCGGGGGTGGAATGGCTACACCTTC
clone_size: NA; v_call: TRBV24-1; d_call: NA; j_call: TRBJ1-1; cdr3_aa: CATSRREGSEAFF; cdr3_nt: TGTGCCACCAGCCGACGCGAAGGGTCTGAAGCTTTCTTT
clone_size: NA; v_call: TRBV3-1/TRBV3-2; d_call: NA; j_call: TRBJ1-5; cdr3_aa: CASSPETPGVNQPQHF; cdr3_nt: TGTGCCAGCAGCCCAGAGACACCAGGCGTCAATCAGCCCCAGCATTTT
clone_size: NA; v_call: TRBV27; d_call: TRBD1; j_call: TRBJ2-5; cdr3_aa: CASGQGAGETQYF; cdr3_nt: TGTGCCAGCGGACAGGGGGCAGGGGAGACCCAGTACTTC
clone_size: NA; v_call: TRBV5-1; d_call: TRBD1; j_call: TRBJ2-7; cdr3_aa: CASSGTGEGYYEQYF; cdr3_nt: TGCGCCAGCAGCGGGACAGGGGAGGGGTACTACGAGCAGTACTTC
clone_size: NA; v_call: TRBV7-9; d_call: NA; j_call: TRBJ2-3; cdr3_aa: CASSLDGRTQYF; cdr3_nt: TGTGCCAGCAGCTTAGACGGCAGGACGCAGTATTTT
clone_size: once; v_call: TRBV10-2; d_call: NA; j_call: TRBJ1-5; cdr3_aa: CASNLKSNQPQHF; cdr3_nt: TGCGCCAGCAACTTAAAGAGCAATCAGCCCCAGCATTTT
clone_size: NA; v_call: TRBV10-3; d_call: TRBD1; j_call: TRBJ1-2; cdr3_aa: CATAGQTILNYGYTF; cdr3_nt: TGTGCCACCGCGGGACAGACGATCTTGAACTATGGCTACACCTTC
clone_size: NA; v_call: TRBV27; d_call: NA; j_call: TRBJ2-7; cdr3_aa: CASSLGGFPYEQYF; cdr3_nt: TGTGCCAGCAGTTTAGGTGGGTTTCCCTACGAGCAGTACTTC
clone_size: NA; v_call: TRBV6-5; d_call: TRBD2; j_call: TRBJ2-3; cdr3_aa: CASTKRGAVTDTQYF; cdr3_nt: TGTGCCAGCACCAAGCGGGGGGCGGTCACAGATACGCAGTATTTT